This T cell receptor beta chain is drawn from a study of long-term antiretroviral therapy in people with HIV. Researchers secured at least one pre-ART and at least two post-ART PBMC samples from each donor. The assay, immunoSEQ v3.0, was run at survey level. Sequencing was performed with immunoSEQ multiplex PCR; in TCRdb, only in-frame clones are kept and a portion is missing. The table records 16,000 or so clones, around 84% of them present only once. The CDR3 has 14 amino acids. Trimming removed 1 base from V and 2 bases from J, with 9 bases in between. In germline, CDR1 is SGHVS, CDR2 FNYEAQ. The chain employs TRBV7-6 and TRBJ2-7; D is tentatively TRBD1 or TRBD2 (5 bases each). The sequence was collected from a man between 18 and 35 years old with HIV. This specimen was unsorted PBMCs, taken 0.1 years before starting antiretroviral therapy. The chain's CDR3 is CASSLDPGPYEQYF. In DNA form, the CDR3 reads TGTGCCAGCAGCTTAGATCCGGGGCCCTACGAGCAGTACTTC.